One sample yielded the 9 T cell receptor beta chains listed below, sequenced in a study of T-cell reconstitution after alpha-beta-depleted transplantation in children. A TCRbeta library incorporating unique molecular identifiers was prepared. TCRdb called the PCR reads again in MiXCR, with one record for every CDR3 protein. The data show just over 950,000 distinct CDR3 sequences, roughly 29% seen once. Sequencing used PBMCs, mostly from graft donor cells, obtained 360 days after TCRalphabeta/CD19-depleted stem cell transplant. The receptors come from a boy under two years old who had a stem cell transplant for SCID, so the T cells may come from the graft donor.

CDR3 sequence: CASSQDFRRSGTGGNTGELFF. The CDR3 DNA is TGCGCCAGCAGCCAAGATTTTCGCCGATCCGGGACAGGGGGAAACACCGGGGAGCTGTTTTTT. The chain recombines TRBV4-1 with TRBJ2-2, with TRBD1 matching over 11 bases. The CDR3 consists of 21 residues. Per the germline V gene, CDR1 is MGHRA and CDR2 is YSYEKL. The V gene end was trimmed by 0 bases and the J gene end by 2 bases; junction bases not matched to a gene: 14.

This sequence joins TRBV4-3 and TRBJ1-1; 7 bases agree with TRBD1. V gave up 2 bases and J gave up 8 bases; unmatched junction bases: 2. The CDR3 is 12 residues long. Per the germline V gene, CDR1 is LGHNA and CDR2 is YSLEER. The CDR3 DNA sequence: TGCGCCAGCAGCCAATCACAGGGGGAAGCTTTCTTT. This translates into CASSQSQGEAFF.

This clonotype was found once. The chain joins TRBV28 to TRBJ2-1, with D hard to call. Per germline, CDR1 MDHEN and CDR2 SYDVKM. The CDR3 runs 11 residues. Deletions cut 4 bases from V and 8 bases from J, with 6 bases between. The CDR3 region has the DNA TGTGCCAGCAGTTGGCCCGATGAGCAGTTCTTC. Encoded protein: CASSWPDEQFF.

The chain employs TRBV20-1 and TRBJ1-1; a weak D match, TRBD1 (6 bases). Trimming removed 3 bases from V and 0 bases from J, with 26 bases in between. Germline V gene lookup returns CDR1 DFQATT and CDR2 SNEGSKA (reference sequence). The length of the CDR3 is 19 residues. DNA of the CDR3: TGCAGTGCTAGCCGGGACAAGTTCAACCGTGGAAGAATGAACACTGAAGCTTTCTTT. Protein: CSASRDKFNRGRMNTEAFF.

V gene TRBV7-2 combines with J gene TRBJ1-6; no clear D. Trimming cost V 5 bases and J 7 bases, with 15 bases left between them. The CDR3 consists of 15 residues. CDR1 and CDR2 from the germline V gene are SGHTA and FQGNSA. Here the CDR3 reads CASSTLWVANSPLHF. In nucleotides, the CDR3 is TGTGCCAGCAGCACCCTGTGGGTAGCGAATTCACCCCTCCACTTT.

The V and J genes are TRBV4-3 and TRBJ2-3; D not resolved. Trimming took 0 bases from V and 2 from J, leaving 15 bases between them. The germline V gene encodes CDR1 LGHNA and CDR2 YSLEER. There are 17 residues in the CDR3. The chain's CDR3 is CASSQDPKRFSTDTQYF. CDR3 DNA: TGCGCCAGCAGCCAAGATCCGAAAAGGTTTTCCACAGATACGCAGTATTTT.

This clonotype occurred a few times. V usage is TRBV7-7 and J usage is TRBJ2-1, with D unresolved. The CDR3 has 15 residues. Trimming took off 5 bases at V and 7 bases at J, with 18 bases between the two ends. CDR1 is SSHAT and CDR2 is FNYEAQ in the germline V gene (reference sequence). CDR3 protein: CASSPTVTLGNEQFF. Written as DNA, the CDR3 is TGTGCCAGCAGCCCAACAGTGACCCTCGGGAATGAGCAGTTCTTC.

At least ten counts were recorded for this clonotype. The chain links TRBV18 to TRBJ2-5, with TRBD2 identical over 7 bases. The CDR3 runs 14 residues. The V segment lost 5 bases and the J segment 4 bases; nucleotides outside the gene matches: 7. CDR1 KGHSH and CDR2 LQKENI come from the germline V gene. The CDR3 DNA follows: TGTGCCAGCTCAGCCTGGGAGGGAGGAGAGACCCAGTACTTC. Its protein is CASSAWEGGETQYF. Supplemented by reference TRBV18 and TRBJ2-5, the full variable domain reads NAGVMQNPRHLVRRRGQEARLRCSPMKGHSHVYWYRQLPEEGLKFMVYLQKENIIDESGMPKERFSAEFPKEGPSILRIQQVVRGDSAAYFCASSAWEGGETQYFGPGTRLLVL.

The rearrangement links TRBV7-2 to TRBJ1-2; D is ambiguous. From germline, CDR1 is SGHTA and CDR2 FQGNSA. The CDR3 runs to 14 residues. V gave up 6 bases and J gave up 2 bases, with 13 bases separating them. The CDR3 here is CASSPSHRNYGYTF. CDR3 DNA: TGTGCCAGCAGTCCTAGTCATCGGAACTATGGCTACACCTTC.